This T cell receptor beta chain emerged from a study of CD8 T cells in ankylosing spondylitis (dated by TCRdb to between 2016 and 2019). At the level of the whole study: T cell receptor beta repertoires were profiled in healthy donors and ankylosing spondylitis patients so that disease-linked TCR variants could be found. In total, the full study cohort was made up of about 99 healthy donors and approximately 27 ankylosing spondylitis patients. Peripheral blood was sampled, and synovial fluid was additionally collected from ankylosing spondylitis patients. Overall study results and their limits: Blood from ankylosing spondylitis patients appeared to be characterized by a TCR beta motif made up of under ten highly homologous amino acid variants. According to the report, matched synovial fluid samples from ankylosing spondylitis patients were significantly enriched for the disease-linked clones. In peripheral blood, the disease-linked clones were found at relatively low frequencies and had a CD8+ phenotype. Some motif variants had previously been reported in the synovial fluid and blood of reactive arthritis patients, which suggests shared mechanisms of disease initiation.

The sequencer listed for this sample is Illumina HiSeq 2500. TCR beta libraries were prepared by quantitative 5'-RACE with molecular barcodes. As for the original processing: A new computational method based on a probabilistic model of VDJ rearrangement was used to identify disease-linked TCR variants. Using fastp trimming at Q25 and MiXCR clonotype assembly, TCRdb reanalyzed the public sequencing data and kept in-frame beta chains. Entries are consolidated by CDR3 protein sequence, retaining the most common genes and DNA. TCRdb's processing, not the authors', yielded these V and J calls. The sample includes nearly 350,000 distinct CDR3 sequences, with roughly 14% observed a single time. The ten largest clones take up about 1% of the sample. This clonotype has more than one count but fewer than ten. Its binding antigen is unknown. No much larger clone exists at a distance of one base, and base qualities are not known.

The CDR3 covers 15 residues, taking in both the cysteine and the phenylalanine. Here the CDR3 DNA is all that survives: 45 bases in frame from base 1. V and J are trimmed by 5 bases and 4 bases, and the gene matches miss 11 bases of the junction. CDR1 and CDR2 were assigned from the germline V gene (reference sequence) as SEHNR and FQNEAQ. The receptor was derived from a male donor with ankylosing spondylitis or in good health (not recorded which). Sequenced sample: blood, either unsorted or a sorted T cell fraction (not recorded which). The chain couples TRBV7-9 to TRBJ2-7; TRBD1 fits 7 bases in the junction. The CDR3 in this case is CASSPRQGSIYEQYF. The DNA is TGTGCCAGCAGCCCCCGACAGGGTTCTATATACGAGCAGTACTTC.